This note documents a single T cell receptor beta chain sequence. Its specificity is not known. This entry is derived from a study of T cell responses to AZD1222 COVID-19 vaccine. Germline CDR1 LNHDA, CDR2 SQIVND (reference sequence). The CDR3 loop spans 15 amino acids. Trimming took 2 bases from V and 5 from J; bases not matched to a gene: 6. TCRdb's copy holds only in-frame clones and misses some; the assay was immunoSEQ multiplex PCR. The sample includes tens of thousands of clones, roughly 85% of them seen just once. Regarding the study as a whole: Seropositivity was recorded at baseline in only six AZD1222 recipients. Spike-specific TCR breadth and depth grew following two AZD1222 doses. Variant regions that are unmutated are reportedly the target of nearly half of spike-specific TCRs. White British donors predominated, females outnumbered males, and clonal diversity was possibly underestimated.

V gene TRBV19 combines with J gene TRBJ1-5; 7 bases match TRBD1. The receptor's source is an adult who received the AZD1222 COVID-19 vaccine. This material consisted of peripheral blood, taken 28 days after the second AZD1222 dose. CDR3 in DNA: TGTGCCAGTAGTATACACAGGGGAAGTGATCAGCCCCAGCATTTT. This gives the protein CASSIHRGSDQPQHF.